This TCR beta chain was observed in a study of beta chain features in type 1 diabetes. On the study more broadly: Regarding age, gender and cell yields, patients proved similar to healthy donors.

Expressed TCRB transcripts were sequenced because the entire RNA isolate underwent reverse transcription. The method was immunoSEQ multiplex PCR; TCRdb's version includes in-frame clones alone and lacks a portion of them. This sample has more than 350,000 clones; approximately 10% occur once, and the top ten carry approximately 0.05%. Findings of the study overall: Diminished insertions and augmented deletions at VDJ junctions characterized type 1 diabetes patients. Within patients, naive, central memory and Treg TCRB repertoires seemed more similar than within healthy donors. Cells with high TCR expression could be over-represented when cDNA is sequenced.

The CDR3 length is 13 residues. V dropped 6 bases and J dropped 0 bases, with 5 bases sitting between them. From germline, CDR1 is MNHEY and CDR2 SVGAGI. For this clone: Its specificity is not known.

The sequenced sample consisted of naive CD4+ T cells from blood. This TCR was sampled from a woman aged 18-29 years in good health. The J gene is TRBJ1-4, the V gene TRBV6-5; D unresolved. The CDR3 DNA reads as TGTGCCAGCAGGGAGACAACTAATGAAAAACTGTTTTTT. As protein: CASRETTNEKLFF.